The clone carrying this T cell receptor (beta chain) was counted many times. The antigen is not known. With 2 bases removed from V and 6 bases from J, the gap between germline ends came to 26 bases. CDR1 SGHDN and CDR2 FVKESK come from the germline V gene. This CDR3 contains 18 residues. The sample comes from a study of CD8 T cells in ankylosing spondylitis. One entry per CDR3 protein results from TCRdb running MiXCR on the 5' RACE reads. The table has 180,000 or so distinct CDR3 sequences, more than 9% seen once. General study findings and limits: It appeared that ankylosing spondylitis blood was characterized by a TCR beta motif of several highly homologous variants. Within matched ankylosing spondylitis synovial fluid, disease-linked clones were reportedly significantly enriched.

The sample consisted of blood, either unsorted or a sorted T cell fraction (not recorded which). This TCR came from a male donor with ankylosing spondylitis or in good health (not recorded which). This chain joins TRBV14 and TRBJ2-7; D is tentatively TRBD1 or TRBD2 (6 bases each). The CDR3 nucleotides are TGTGCCAGCAGCCAACCTCGGGACTTTCCGGTGCCGGGGGCCGAGCAGTACTTC. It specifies CASSQPRDFPVPGAEQYF.